This T cell receptor (beta chain) was found in a study of blood T cell repertoires in COVID-19. CDR1 MNHNS and CDR2 SASEGT come from the germline V gene. Trimming shortened V by 0 bases and J by 2 bases, and 10 bases separated the two germline ends. The CDR3 has 15 residues. Only in-frame clones appear in the TCRdb table, and some are missing; sequencing was by immunoSEQ multiplex PCR. The profile shows under 130,000 clones, 65% to 80% of them singletons. This TCR was recovered from a woman in her 70s with acute or convalescent COVID-19. The gene calls are TRBV6-1 and TRBJ2-5, with D perhaps matching TRBD2 (6 bases). Sequencing was performed on peripheral blood. The CDR3 coding sequence is TGTGCCAGCAGTGAAGCTTGGGGGGTGCAAGAGACCCAGTACTTC. Translated: CASSEAWGVQETQYF.